This T cell receptor (beta chain) was captured by sequencing in a study of PD-1 blockade in classical Hodgkin lymphoma. Each of the patients experienced relapse following autologous stem cell transplantation, and their brentuximab vedotin exposure differed. The investigators isolated CD8+ T cells from thawed PBMCs using magnetic negative selection. Complete response, partial response or progressive disease constituted the best response categories observed. The study, taken as a whole, reports: There was a significant rise in CD4+ TCR diversity by C4D1, with no such rise for CD8+. A reduction in baseline TCR diversity was reportedly seen in newly diagnosed patients relative to healthy donors.

Trimming stripped 4 bases from V and 2 bases from J, with 6 bases between. The CDR3 has 13 amino acids. Germline V lookup: CDR1 LNHDA, CDR2 SQIVND (reference sequence). Here immunoSEQ multiplex PCR was the method, and the copy in TCRdb shows in-frame clones only, minus some. Found here are approximately 4,700 clones, 70% to 85% of them singletons; the top ten hold 24%. About this clone: As yet, its antigen is unknown.

The receptor was derived from a human donor with classical Hodgkin lymphoma. The starting material was CD8+ T cells from blood, obtained at baseline. The chain is built from TRBV19 and TRBJ1-3, with no clear D. CDR3 in DNA: TGTGCCAGTAGTAACATGGCTGGAAACACCATATATTTT. Its protein product is CASSNMAGNTIYF.